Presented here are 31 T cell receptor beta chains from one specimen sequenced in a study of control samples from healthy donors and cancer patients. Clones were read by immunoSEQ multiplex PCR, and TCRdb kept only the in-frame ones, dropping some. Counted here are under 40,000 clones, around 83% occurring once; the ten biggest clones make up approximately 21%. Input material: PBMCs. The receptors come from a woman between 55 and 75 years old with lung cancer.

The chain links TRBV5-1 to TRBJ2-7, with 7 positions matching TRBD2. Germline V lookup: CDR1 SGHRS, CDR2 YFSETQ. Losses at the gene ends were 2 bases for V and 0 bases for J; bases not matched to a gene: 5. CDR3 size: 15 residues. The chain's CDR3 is CASSFSTGGSYEQYF. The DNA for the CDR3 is TGCGCCAGCAGCTTCTCGACGGGGGGCTCCTACGAGCAGTACTTC.

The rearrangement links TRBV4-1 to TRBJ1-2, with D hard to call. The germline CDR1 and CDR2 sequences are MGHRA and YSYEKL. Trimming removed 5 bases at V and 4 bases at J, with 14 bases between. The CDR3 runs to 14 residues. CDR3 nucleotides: TGCGCCAGCAGCGAGGATCAGAGTGGCTATGGCTACACCTTC. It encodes CASSEDQSGYGYTF.

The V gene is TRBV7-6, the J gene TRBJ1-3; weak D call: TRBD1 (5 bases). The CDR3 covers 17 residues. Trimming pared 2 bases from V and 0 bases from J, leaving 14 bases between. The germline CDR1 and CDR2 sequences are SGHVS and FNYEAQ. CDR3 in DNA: TGTGCCAGCAGCTTATGGGACCCATGGAACTCTGGAAACACCATATATTTT. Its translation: CASSLWDPWNSGNTIYF.

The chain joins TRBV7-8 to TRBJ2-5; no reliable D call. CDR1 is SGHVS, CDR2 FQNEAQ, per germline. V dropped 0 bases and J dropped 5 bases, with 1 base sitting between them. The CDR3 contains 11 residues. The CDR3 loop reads CASSLAETQYF. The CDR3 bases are TGTGCCAGCAGCTTAGCCGAGACCCAGTACTTC.

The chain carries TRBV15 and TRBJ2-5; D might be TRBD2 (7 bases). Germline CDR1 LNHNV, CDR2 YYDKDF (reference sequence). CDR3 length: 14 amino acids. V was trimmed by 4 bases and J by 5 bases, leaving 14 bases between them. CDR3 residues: CATSTVGGRETQYF. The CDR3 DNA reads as TGTGCCACCAGCACCGTCGGGGGGCGGGAGACCCAGTACTTC.

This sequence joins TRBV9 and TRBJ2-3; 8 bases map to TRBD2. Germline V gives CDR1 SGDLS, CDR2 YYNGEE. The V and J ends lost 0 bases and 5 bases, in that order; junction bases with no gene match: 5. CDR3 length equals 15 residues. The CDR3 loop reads CASSVGSGAEDTQYF. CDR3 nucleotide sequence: TGTGCCAGCAGCGTAGGTAGCGGGGCTGAAGATACGCAGTATTTT.

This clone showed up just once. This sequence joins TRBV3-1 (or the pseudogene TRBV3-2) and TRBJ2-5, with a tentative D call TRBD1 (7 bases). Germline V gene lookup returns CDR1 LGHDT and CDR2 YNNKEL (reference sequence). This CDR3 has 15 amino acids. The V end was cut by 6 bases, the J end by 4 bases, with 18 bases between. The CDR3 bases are TGTGCCAGCAGGCGTAGGACAGGCGGGATAGAGACCCAGTACTTC. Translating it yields CASRRRTGGIETQYF.

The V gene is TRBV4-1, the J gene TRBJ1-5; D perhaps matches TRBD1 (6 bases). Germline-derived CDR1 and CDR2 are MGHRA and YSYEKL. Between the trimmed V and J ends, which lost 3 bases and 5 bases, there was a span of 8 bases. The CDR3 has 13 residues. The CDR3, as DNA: TGCGCCAGCAGCCAGTCAGGGGATCAGCCCCAGCATTTT. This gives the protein CASSQSGDQPQHF.

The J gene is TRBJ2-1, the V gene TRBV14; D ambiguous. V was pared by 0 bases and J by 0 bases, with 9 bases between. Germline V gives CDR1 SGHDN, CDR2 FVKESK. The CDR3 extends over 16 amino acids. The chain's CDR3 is CASSQDRASSYNEQFF. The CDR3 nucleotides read TGTGCCAGCAGCCAAGACCGGGCTAGCTCCTACAATGAGCAGTTCTTC.

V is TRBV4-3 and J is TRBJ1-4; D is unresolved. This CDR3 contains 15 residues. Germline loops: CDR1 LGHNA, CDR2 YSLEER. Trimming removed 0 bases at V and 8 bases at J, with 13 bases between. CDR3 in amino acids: CASSQDPHSGEKLFF. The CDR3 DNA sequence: TGCGCCAGCAGCCAAGACCCCCATTCTGGGGAAAAACTGTTTTTT.

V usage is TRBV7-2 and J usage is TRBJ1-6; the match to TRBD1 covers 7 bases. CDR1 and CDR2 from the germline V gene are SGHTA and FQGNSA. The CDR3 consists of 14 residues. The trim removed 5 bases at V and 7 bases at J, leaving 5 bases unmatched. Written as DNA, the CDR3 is TGTGCCAGCAGCCCGGGACAGAACAATTCACCCCTCCACTTT. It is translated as CASSPGQNNSPLHF.

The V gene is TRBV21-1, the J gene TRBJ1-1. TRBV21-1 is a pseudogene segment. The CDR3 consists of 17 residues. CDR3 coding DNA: TGTGCCAGCAGCAAGGGGGGGCAGGGGCCGGCGGACACTGAAGCTTTCTTT. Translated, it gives CASSKGGQGPADTEAFF.

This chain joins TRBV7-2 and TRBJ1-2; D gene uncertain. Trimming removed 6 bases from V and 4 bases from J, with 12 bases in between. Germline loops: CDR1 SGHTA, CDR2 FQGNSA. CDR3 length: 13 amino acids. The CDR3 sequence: CASSPRRSYGYTF. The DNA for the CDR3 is TGTGCCAGCAGTCCCAGACGGAGCTATGGCTACACCTTC.

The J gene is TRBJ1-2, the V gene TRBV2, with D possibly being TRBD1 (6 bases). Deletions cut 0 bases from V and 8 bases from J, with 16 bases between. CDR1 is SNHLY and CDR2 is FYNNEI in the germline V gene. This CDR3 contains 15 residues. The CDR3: CASSEANSGASGYTF. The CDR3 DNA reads TGTGCCAGCAGTGAAGCCAACTCAGGGGCCTCCGGCTACACCTTC.

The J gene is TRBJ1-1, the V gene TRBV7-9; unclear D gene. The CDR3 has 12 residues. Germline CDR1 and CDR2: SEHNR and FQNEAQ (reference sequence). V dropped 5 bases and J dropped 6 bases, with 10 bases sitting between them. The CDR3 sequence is CASSQTMAEAFF. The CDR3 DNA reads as TGTGCCAGCAGCCAGACGATGGCTGAAGCTTTCTTT. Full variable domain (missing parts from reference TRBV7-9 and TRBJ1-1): DTGVSQNPRHKITKRGQNVTFRCDPISEHNRLYWYRQTLGQGPEFLTYFQNEAQLEKSRLLSDRFSAERPKGSFSTLEIQRTEQGDSAMYLCASSQTMAEAFFGQGTRLTVV.

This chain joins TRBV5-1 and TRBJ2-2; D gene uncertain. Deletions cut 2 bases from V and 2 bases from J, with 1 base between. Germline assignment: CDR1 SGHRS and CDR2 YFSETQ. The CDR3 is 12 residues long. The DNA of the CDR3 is TGCGCCAGCAGCTTTAACACCGGGGAGCTGTTTTTT. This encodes CASSFNTGELFF.

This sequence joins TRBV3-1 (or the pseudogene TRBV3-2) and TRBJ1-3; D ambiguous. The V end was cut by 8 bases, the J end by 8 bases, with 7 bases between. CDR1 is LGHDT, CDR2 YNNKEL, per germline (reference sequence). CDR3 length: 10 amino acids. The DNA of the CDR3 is TGTGCCAGCGGGGTAGACACCATATATTTT. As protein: CASGVDTIYF.

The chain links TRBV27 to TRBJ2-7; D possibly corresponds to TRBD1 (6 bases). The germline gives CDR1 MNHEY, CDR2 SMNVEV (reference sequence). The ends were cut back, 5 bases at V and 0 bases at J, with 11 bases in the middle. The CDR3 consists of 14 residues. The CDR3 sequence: CASSGAGVSYEQYF. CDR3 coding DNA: TGTGCCAGCAGTGGGGCAGGGGTCTCCTACGAGCAGTACTTC.

CDR3 DNA sequence: TGTGCCAGCAGCTTTTTGACAGGGCAAGATACGCAGTATTTT. It translates to CASSFLTGQDTQYF. V and J are TRBV5-6 and TRBJ2-3; 7 nucleotides agree with TRBD1. Unmatched junction bases numbered 5, after V lost 2 bases and J lost 5 bases. Germline V gives CDR1 SGHDT, CDR2 YYEEEE. The CDR3 loop spans 14 amino acids.

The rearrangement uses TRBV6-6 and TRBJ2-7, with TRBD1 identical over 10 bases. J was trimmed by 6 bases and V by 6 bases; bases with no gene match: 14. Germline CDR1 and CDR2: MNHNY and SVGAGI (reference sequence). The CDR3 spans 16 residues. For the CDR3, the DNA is TGTGCCAGCAGCCCCCAGACCGGGACAGGGGCTTCCGAGCAGTACTTC. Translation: CASSPQTGTGASEQYF.

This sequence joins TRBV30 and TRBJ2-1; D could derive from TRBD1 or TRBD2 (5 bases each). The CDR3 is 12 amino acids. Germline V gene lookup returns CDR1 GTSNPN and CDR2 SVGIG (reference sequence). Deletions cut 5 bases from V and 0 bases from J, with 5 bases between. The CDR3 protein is CAWGGSYNEQFF. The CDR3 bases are TGTGCCTGGGGGGGCTCCTACAATGAGCAGTTCTTC.

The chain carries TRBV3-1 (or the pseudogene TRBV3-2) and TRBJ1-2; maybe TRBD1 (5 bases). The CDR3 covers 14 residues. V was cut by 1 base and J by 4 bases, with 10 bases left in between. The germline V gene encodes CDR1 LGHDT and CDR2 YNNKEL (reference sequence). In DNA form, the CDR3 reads TGTGCCAGCAGCCAAGGGGGGGGGACCTATGGCTACACCTTC. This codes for CASSQGGGTYGYTF.

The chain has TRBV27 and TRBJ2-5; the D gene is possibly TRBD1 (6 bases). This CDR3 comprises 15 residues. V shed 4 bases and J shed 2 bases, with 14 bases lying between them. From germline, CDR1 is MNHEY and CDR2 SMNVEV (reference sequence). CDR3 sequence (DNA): TGTGCCAGCAGTTCTCGGACAGCTTTTCAAGAGACCCAGTACTTC. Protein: CASSSRTAFQETQYF.

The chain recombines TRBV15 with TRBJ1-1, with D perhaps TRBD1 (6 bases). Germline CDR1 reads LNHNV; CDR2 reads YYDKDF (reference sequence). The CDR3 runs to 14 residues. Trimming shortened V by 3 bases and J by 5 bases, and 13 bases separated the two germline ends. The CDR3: CATSSEGGGTEAFF. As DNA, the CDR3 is TGTGCCACCAGCAGCGAAGGGGGAGGAACTGAAGCTTTCTTT.

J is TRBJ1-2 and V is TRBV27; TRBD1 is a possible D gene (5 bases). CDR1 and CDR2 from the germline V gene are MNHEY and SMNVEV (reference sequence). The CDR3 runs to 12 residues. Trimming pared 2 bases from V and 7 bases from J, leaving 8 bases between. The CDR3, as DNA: TGTGCCAGCAGTTTAAAGGGGAGTGGCTACACCTTC. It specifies CASSLKGSGYTF.

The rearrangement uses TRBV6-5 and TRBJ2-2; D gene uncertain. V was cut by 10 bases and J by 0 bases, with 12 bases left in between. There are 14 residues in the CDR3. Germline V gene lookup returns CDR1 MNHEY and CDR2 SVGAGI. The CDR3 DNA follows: TGTGCCACCGGCGGCTTCGCGAACACCGGGGAGCTGTTTTTT. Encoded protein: CATGGFANTGELFF.

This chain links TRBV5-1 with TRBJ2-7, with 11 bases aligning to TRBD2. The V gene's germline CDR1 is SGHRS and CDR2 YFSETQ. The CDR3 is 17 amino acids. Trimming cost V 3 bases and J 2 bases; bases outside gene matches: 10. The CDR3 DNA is TGCGCCAGCAGCTCGACTAGCGGGGCGTCCGACACCTACGAGCAGTACTTC. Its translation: CASSSTSGASDTYEQYF.

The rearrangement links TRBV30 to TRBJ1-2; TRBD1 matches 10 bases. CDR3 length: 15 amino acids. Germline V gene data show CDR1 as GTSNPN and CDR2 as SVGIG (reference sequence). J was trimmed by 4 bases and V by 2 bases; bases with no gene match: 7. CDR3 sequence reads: CAWSTGQGLGYGYTF. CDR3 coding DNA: TGTGCCTGGAGTACGGGACAGGGGTTAGGCTATGGCTACACCTTC.

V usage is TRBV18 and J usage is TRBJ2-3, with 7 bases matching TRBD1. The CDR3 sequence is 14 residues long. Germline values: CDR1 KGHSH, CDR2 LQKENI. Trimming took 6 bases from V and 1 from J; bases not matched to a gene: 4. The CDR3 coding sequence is TGTGCCAGCTCGCGGACAGGCCGCACAGATACGCAGTATTTT. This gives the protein CASSRTGRTDTQYF.

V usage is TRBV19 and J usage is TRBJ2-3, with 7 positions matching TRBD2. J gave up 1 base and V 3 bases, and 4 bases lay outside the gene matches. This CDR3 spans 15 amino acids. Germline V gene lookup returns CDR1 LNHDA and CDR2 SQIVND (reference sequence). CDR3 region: CASSIAGRGTDTQYF. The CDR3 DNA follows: TGTGCCAGTAGTATTGCTGGGAGGGGCACAGATACGCAGTATTTT. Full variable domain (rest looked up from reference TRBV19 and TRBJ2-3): DGGITQSPKYLFRKEGQNVTLSCEQNLNHDAMYWYRQDPGQGLRLIYYSQIVNDFQKGDIAEGYSVSREKKESFPLTVTSAQKNPTAFYLCASSIAGRGTDTQYFGPGTRLTVL.

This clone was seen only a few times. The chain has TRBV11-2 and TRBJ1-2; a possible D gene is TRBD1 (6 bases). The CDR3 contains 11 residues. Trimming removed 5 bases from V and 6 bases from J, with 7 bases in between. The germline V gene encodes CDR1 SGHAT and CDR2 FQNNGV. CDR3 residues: CASSHRDGYTF. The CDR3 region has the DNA TGTGCCAGCAGCCACAGGGATGGCTACACCTTC.